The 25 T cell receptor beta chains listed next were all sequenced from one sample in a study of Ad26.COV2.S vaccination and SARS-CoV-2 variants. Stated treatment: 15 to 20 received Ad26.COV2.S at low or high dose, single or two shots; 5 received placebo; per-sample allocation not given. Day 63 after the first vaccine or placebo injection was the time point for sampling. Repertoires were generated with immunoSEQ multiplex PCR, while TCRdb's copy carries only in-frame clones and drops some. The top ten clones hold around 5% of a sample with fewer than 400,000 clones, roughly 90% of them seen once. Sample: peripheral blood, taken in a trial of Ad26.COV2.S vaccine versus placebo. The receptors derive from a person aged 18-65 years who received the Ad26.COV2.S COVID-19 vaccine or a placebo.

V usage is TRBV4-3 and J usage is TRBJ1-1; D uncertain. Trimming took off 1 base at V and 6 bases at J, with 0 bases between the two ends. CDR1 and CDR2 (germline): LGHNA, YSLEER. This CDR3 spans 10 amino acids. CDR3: CASSQAEAFF. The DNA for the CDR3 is TGCGCCAGCAGCCAAGCTGAAGCTTTCTTT.

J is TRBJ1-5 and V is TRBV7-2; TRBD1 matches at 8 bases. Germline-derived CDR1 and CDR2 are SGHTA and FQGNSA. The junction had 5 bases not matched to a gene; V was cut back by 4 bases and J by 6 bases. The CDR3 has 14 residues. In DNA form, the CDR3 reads TGTGCCAGCAGCTACAGGGGGTCGGGTCAGCCCCAGCATTTT. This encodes CASSYRGSGQPQHF.

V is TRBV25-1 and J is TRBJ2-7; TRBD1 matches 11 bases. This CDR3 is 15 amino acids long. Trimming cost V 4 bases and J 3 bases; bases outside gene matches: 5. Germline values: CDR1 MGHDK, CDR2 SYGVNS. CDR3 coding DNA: TGTGCCAGCAGTGTCGGGACAGGGGGGATCTACGAGCAGTACTTC. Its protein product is CASSVGTGGIYEQYF.

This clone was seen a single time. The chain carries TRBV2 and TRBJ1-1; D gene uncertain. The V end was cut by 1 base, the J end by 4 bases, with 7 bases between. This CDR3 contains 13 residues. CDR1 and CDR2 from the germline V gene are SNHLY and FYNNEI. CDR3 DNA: TGTGCCAGCAGTGAAGTGGTCAGCACTGAAGCTTTCTTT. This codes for CASSEVVSTEAFF.

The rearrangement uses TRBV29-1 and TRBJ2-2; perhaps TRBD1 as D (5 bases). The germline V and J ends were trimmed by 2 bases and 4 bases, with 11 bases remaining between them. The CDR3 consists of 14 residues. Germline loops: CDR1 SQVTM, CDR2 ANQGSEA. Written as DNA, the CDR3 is TGCAGCGTTGAAAGGGGTTCTGGCACCGGGGAGCTGTTTTTT. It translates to CSVERGSGTGELFF.

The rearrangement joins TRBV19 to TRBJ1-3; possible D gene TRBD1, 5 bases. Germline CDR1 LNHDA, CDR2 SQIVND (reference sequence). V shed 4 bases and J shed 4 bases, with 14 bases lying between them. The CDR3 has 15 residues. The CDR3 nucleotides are TGTGCCAGTAGTAACCAAGGGGCGTCAGGAAACACCATATATTTT. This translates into CASSNQGASGNTIYF.

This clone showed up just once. The CDR3 spells CASRGLGLNTEAFF. The CDR3 bases are TGTGCCAGCCGGGGCCTCGGGCTGAACACTGAAGCTTTCTTT. The chain joins TRBV18 to TRBJ1-1; TRBD1 is a possible D gene (5 bases). Germline values: CDR1 KGHSH, CDR2 LQKENI. The germline V and J ends were trimmed by 8 bases and 0 bases, with 13 bases remaining between them. The CDR3 is made up of 14 amino acids.

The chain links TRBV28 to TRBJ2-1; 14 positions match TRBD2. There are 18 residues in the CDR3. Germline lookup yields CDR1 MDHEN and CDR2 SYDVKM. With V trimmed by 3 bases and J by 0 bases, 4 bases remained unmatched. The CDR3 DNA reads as TGTGCCAGCAGTTTGCGACTAGCGGGGGGGAGCTCCTACAATGAGCAGTTCTTC. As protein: CASSLRLAGGSSYNEQFF.

Here the CDR3 reads CATIGLDGNTIYF. CDR3 nucleotide sequence: TGTGCCACCATCGGGTTAGATGGAAACACCATATATTTT. The chain is built from TRBV6-5 and TRBJ1-3; D uncertain. This CDR3 spans 13 amino acids. Per germline, CDR1 MNHEY and CDR2 SVGAGI. The ends were cut back, 10 bases at V and 3 bases at J, with 13 bases in the middle.

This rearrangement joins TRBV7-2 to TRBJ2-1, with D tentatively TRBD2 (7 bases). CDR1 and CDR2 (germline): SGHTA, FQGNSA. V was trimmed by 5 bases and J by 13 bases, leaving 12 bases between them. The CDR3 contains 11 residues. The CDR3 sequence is CASSLGGVQFF. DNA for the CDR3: TGTGCCAGCAGCCTAGGGGGGGTTCAGTTCTTC.

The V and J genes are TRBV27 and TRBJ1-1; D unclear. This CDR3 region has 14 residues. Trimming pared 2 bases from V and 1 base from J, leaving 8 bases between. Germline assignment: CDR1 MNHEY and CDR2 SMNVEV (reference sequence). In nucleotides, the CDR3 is TGTGCCAGCAGTTTAGGTGTCCCGAACACTGAAGCTTTCTTT. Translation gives CASSLGVPNTEAFF.

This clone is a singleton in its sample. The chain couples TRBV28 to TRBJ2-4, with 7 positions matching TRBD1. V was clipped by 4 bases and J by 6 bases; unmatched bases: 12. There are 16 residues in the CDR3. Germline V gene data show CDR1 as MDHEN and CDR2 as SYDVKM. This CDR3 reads CASSYGQVYNLNIQYF. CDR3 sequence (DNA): TGTGCCAGCAGTTACGGACAGGTATACAACTTAAACATTCAGTACTTC.

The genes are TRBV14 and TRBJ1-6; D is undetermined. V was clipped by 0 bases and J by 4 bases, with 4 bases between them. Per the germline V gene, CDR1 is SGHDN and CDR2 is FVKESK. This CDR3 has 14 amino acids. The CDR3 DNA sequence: TGTGCCAGCAGCCAAGAAATATATAATTCACCCCTCCACTTT. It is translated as CASSQEIYNSPLHF. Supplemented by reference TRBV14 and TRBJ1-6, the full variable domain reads EAGVTQFPSHSVIEKGQTVTLRCDPISGHDNLYWYRRVMGKEIKFLLHFVKESKQDESGMPNNRFLAERTGGTYSTLKVQPAELEDSGVYFCASSQEIYNSPLHFGNGTRLTVT.

The CDR3 DNA follows: TGCGCCAGCAGCCAAGATTTATTCAAGAGGGACAGGCCACTGAACTATGGCTACACCTTC. Amino acids: CASSQDLFKRDRPLNYGYTF. V and J are TRBV4-3 and TRBJ1-2, with TRBD1 matching 8 bases. CDR1 LGHNA and CDR2 YSLEER come from the germline V gene. V lost 0 bases, J lost 2 bases, and 17 bases stayed unmatched. This CDR3 spans 20 amino acids.

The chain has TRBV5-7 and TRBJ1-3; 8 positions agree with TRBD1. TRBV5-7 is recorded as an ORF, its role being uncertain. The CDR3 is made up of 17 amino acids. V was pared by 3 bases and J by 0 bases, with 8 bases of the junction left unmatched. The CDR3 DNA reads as TGTGCCAGCAGCTCTGTAAACAGGGGGGCCTCTGGAAACACCATATATTTT. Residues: CASSSVNRGASGNTIYF.

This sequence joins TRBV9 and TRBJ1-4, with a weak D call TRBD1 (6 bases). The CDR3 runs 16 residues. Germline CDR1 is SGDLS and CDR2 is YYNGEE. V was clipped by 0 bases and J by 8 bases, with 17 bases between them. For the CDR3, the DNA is TGTGCCAGCAGCGTAGCCGGGGGGCTGTTGGGCGAAAAACTGTTTTTT. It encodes CASSVAGGLLGEKLFF. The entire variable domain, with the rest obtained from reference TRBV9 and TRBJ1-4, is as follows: DSGVTQTPKHLITATGQRVTLRCSPRSGDLSVYWYQQSLDQGLQFLIQYYNGEERAKGNILERFSAQQFPDLHSELNLSSLELGDSALYFCASSVAGGLLGEKLFFGSGTQLSVL.

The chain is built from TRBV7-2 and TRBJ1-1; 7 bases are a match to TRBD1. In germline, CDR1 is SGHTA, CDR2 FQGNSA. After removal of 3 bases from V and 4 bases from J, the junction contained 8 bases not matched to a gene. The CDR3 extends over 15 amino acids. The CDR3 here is CASSFDRVVSTEAFF. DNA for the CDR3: TGTGCCAGCAGCTTCGACAGGGTTGTTAGCACTGAAGCTTTCTTT.

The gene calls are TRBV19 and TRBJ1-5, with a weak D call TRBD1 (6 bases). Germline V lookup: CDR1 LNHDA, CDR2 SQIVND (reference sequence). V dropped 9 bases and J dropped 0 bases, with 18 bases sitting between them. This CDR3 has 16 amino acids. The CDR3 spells CASTGTLFYSNQPQHF. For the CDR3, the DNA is TGTGCCAGCACCGGGACACTATTTTATAGCAATCAGCCCCAGCATTTT.

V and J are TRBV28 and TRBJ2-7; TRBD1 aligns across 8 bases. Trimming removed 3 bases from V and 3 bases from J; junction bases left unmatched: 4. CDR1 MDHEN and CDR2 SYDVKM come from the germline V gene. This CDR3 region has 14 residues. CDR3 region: CASSFRGRNYEQYV. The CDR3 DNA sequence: TGTGCCAGCAGTTTCAGGGGGCGCAACTACGAGCAGTACGTC.

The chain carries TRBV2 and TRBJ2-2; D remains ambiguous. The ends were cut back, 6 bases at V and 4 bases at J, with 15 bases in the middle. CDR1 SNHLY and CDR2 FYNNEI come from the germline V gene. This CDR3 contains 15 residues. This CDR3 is CASSATLGSTGELFF. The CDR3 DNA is TGTGCCAGCAGCGCAACACTGGGCAGCACCGGGGAGCTGTTTTTT.

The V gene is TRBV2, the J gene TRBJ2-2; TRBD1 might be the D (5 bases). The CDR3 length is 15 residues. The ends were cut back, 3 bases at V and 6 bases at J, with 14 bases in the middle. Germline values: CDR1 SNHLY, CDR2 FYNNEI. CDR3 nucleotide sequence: TGTGCCAGCAGTGACAGGGTGCCGGTTGCCGGGGAGCTGTTTTTT. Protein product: CASSDRVPVAGELFF.

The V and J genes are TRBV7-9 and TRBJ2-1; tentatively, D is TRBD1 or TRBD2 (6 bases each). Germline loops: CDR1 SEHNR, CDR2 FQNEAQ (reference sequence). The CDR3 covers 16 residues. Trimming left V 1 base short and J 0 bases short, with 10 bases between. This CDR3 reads CASSLVGGGSYNEQFF. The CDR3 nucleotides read TGTGCCAGCAGCTTAGTGGGGGGCGGCTCCTACAATGAGCAGTTCTTC.

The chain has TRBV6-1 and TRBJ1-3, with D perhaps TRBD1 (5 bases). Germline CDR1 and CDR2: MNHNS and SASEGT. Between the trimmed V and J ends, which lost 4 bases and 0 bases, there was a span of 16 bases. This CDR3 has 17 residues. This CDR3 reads CASSGGAGLSSGNTIYF. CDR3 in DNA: TGTGCCAGCAGTGGAGGGGCAGGGCTAAGCTCTGGAAACACCATATATTTT.

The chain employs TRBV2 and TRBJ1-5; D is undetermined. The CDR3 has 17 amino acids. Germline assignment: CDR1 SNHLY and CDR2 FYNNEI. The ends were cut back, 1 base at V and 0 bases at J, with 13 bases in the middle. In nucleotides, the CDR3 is TGTGCCAGCAGTGAAGGCGGGGTTCCCTATAGCAATCAGCCCCAGCATTTT. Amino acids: CASSEGGVPYSNQPQHF.

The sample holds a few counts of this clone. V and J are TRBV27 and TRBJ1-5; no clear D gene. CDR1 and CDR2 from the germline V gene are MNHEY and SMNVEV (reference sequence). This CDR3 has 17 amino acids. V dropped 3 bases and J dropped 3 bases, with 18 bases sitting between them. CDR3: CASSFSSGFSHNQPQHF. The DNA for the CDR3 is TGTGCCAGCAGTTTCTCTTCGGGATTCTCCCACAATCAGCCCCAGCATTTT.